This is a list of T cell receptor beta chains from one sample in a study of T cell responses to AZD1222 COVID-19 vaccine. The repertoire was sequenced with immunoSEQ multiplex PCR; TCRdb's copy has only in-frame clones and lacks some. The sample shows 95,000 to 120,000 clones, approximately 89% of them seen only once. Sequenced material: peripheral blood, taken on day 0 of MenACWY control vaccination. Receptors originate from an adult in good health. Each CDR3 is given with its conserved first and last residue. D genes are given only for firm matches. Size is omitted from some rows. Given values are once, few, many or a class for expanded clones.

TRBD1	.	TRBJ1-1	TRBV19	TGTGCCAGTAGTCCGCTACAGGGGGTGAGCACTGAAGCTTTCTTT	CASSPLQGVSTEAFF
.	.	TRBJ1-2	TRBV10-2	TGCGCCAGCAGTGAGACAGTAGCTAACTATGGCTACACCTTC	CASSETVANYGYTF
TRBD1	few	TRBJ1-2	TRBV9	TGTGCCAGCAGCCCGACAGGGGGCCAATTCTATGGCTACACCTTC	CASSPTGGQFYGYTF
.	.	TRBJ1-3	TRBV30	TGTGCCTGCTGGGGCGACTCTGGAAACACCATATATTTT	CACWGDSGNTIYF
TRBD1	.	TRBJ2-2	TRBV5-1	TGCGCCAGCAGCTTGGAGGGACAGGGGACCGGGGAGCTGTTTTTT	CASSLEGQGTGELFF
.	.	TRBJ1-5	TRBV20-1	TGCAGTGCTAGTGCCAGACATAATCAGCCCCAGCATTTT	CSASARHNQPQHF
TRBD1	.	TRBJ1-6	TRBV2	TGTGCCAGCAGGGGGACAGGGAATTCACCCCTCCACTTT	CASRGTGNSPLHF
TRBD1	.	TRBJ2-7	TRBV11-2	TGTGCCAGCAGCTTAGTAGGGACAGGGCCCTACGAGCAGTACTTC	CASSLVGTGPYEQYF
TRBD1	once	TRBJ1-5	TRBV3-1/TRBV3-2	TGTGCCAGCAGCCAACGACAGGGGGGCCGAGATAGCAATCAGCCCCAGCATTTT	CASSQRQGGRDSNQPQHF
.	.	TRBJ1-1	TRBV9	TGTGCCAGCAGCGTAGGATGGAGGGAAGAAGCTTTCTTT	CASSVGWREEAFF
.	.	TRBJ1-2	TRBV6-5	TGTGCCAGCCGCGAGACTATTAGCAATGGCTACACCTTC	CASRETISNGYTF
.	.	TRBJ1-5	TRBV14	TGTGCCAGCAGCCAAGCGACGAGTCAGCCCCAGCATTTT	CASSQATSQPQHF
.	.	TRBJ1-2	TRBV5-4	TGTGCCAGCAGTTTACAGGGCTCCCACTATGGCTACACCTTC	CASSLQGSHYGYTF
.	.	TRBJ2-5	TRBV4-3	TGCGCCAGCAGCCAAGTACCTGGGGCTGAGACCCAGTACTTC	CASSQVPGAETQYF
.	.	TRBJ1-4	TRBV9	TGTGCCAGCAGCGTAGTATCAGGGCCCGGGGAAAAACTGTTTTTT	CASSVVSGPGEKLFF
TRBD1	.	TRBJ1-1	TRBV2	TGTGCCAGCAGTGAAGTGGACAGGGACACTGAAGCTTTCTTT	CASSEVDRDTEAFF
TRBD2	.	TRBJ2-7	TRBV6-2/TRBV6-3	TGTGCCAGCAGACCTCCTAGCGGGGAAGATTTCGGGCAGTACTTC	CASRPPSGEDFGQYF
.	.	TRBJ1-2	TRBV29-1	TGCAGCGTTGACAGCACTAACTATGGCTACACCTTC	CSVDSTNYGYTF
.	.	TRBJ1-2	TRBV5-6	TGTGCCAGCAGCAGAAGTAACTATGGCTACACCTTC	CASSRSNYGYTF
TRBD1	.	TRBJ2-7	TRBV19	TGTGCCAGTAGTACAGGGGGCGAGGCCTACGAGCAGTACTTC	CASSTGGEAYEQYF
TRBD2	.	TRBJ2-3	TRBV27	TGTGCCAGCAGAGAACTAGCGGGGGTCACAGATACGCAGTATTTT	CASRELAGVTDTQYF
TRBD2	.	TRBJ2-7	TRBV28	TGTGCCAGCAGCCCGGGGGGAGGAGGGATGTCCTACGAGCAGTACTTC	CASSPGGGGMSYEQYF
.	.	TRBJ1-3	TRBV5-1	TGCGCCAGCAGCTTGGTGGGGCCTGGAAACACCATATATTTT	CASSLVGPGNTIYF
TRBD1	.	TRBJ2-1	TRBV7-9	TGTGCCAGCAAGATACAGGGGGCGCGTAATGAGCAGTTCTTC	CASKIQGARNEQFF
TRBD1	.	TRBJ1-1	TRBV14	TGTGCCAGCAGCTCTGACAGGGCGGAAGCTTTCTTT	CASSSDRAEAFF
TRBD2	.	TRBJ2-7	TRBV7-2	TGTGCCAGCAGCCATGCTAGCGGGGGATCCTACGAGCAGTACTTC	CASSHASGGSYEQYF
.	.	TRBJ2-7	TRBV11-2	TGTGCCAGCGGAGTTGGGGCTATACCTCACGAGCAGTACTTC	CASGVGAIPHEQYF
.	.	TRBJ2-7	TRBV7-2	TGTGCCAGCAGCTTAGATGGGACGCTGGACGAGCAGTACTTC	CASSLDGTLDEQYF
TRBD2	.	TRBJ2-7	TRBV4-1	TGCGCCAGCAGCCTAGCGGGGGGCTCCTACGAGCAGTACTTC	CASSLAGGSYEQYF
TRBD1	.	TRBJ1-3	TRBV3-1/TRBV3-2	TGTGCCAGCAGCCAAGAAGGGGGCCACTCTGGAAACACCATATATTTT	CASSQEGGHSGNTIYF
.	.	TRBJ1-2	TRBV20-1	TGCAGCTCCTACGAGGACTATGGCTACACCTTC	CSSYEDYGYTF
.	.	TRBJ1-2	TRBV28	TGTGCCAGCAGTTTGGGGGGCCGGATTTATGGCTACACCTTC	CASSLGGRIYGYTF
.	.	TRBJ1-2	TRBV5-1	TGCGCCAGCAGCTTGGGTCGGCAATCTAACTATGGCTACACCTTC	CASSLGRQSNYGYTF
TRBD2	.	TRBJ2-7	TRBV10-3	TGTGCCATCAGTGAGTCGGAGGCTAGCGGGGAGTCCGAGCAGTACTTC	CAISESEASGESEQYF
.	.	TRBJ1-6	TRBV28	TGTGCCAGCAGAACGGGTGGCCCTTCACTCCTCCACTTT	CASRTGGPSLLHF
TRBD1	.	TRBJ1-2	TRBV9	TGTGCCAGCAGCGCGGGACAGGGTATATTGCGCTACACCTTC	CASSAGQGILRYTF
TRBD1	.	TRBJ1-2	TRBV5-4	TGTGCCAGCAGCATCGGGACAGAGAACTATGGCTACACCTTC	CASSIGTENYGYTF
TRBD1	once	TRBJ1-1	TRBV7-3	TGTGCCAGCAGCGGGACAGGGAGGACTGAAGCTTTCTTT	CASSGTGRTEAFF
.	.	TRBJ1-4	TRBV28	TGTGCCAGCAGTTTATGGGAGAAACTGTTTTTT	CASSLWEKLFF
TRBD2	.	TRBJ2-2	TRBV27	TGTGCCAGCAGTTTATCGACAGCGGGGGGATACACCGGGGAGCTGTTTTTT	CASSLSTAGGYTGELFF